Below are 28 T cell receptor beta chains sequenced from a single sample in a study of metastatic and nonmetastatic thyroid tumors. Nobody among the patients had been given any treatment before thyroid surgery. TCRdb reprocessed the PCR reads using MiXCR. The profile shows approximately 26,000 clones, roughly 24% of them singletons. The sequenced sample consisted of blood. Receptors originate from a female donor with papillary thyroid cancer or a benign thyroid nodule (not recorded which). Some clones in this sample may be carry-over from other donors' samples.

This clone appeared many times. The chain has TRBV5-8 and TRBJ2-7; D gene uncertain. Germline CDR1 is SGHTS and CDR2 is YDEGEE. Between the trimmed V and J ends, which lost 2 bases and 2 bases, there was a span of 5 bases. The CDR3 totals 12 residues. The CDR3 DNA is TGTGCCAGCAGCTTAACAGCCTACGAGCAGTACTTC. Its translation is CASSLTAYEQYF.

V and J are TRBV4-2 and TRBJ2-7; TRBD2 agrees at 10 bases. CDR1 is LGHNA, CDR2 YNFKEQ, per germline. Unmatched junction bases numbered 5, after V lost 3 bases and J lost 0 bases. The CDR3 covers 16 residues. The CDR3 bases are TGTGCCAGCAGCCAGGAGATAGCGGGGGGCTCCTACGAGCAGTACTTC. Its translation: CASSQEIAGGSYEQYF.

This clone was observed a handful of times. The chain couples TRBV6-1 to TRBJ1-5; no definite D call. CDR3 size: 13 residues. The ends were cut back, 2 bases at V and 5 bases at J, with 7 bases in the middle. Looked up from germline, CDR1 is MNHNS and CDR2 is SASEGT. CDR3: CASSESPYQPQHF. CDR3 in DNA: TGTGCCAGCAGTGAATCCCCTTATCAGCCCCAGCATTTT.

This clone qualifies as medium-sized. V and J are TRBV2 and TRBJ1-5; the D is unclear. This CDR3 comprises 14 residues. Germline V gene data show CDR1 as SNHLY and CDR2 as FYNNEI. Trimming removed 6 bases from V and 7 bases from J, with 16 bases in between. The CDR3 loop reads CASRVSGFGQPQHF. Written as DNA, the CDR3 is TGTGCCAGCAGGGTCTCCGGGTTCGGACAGCCCCAGCATTTT.

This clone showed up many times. CDR3 DNA sequence: TGTGCCAGCAGCCAGAGGACAGGGGGCAGGACCGAGCAGTACGTC. Translation gives CASSQRTGGRTEQYV. This chain connects TRBV5-6 to TRBJ2-7; TRBD1 aligns across 11 bases. Germline lookup yields CDR1 SGHDT and CDR2 YYEEEE. The CDR3 has 15 amino acids. Germline trimming cut 4 bases from V and 6 bases from J; bases unmatched to any gene: 9.

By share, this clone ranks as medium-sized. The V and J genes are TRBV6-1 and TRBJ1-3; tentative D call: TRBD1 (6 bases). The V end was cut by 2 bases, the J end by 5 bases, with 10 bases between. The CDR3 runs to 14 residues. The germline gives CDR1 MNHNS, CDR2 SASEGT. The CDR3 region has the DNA TGTGCCAGCAGTGAACAGACAGGAAGAAACACCATATATTTT. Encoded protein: CASSEQTGRNTIYF.

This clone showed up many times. The CDR3 here is CASSMTGVNEKLFF. The DNA for the CDR3 is TGTGCCAGCAGCATGACAGGGGTAAATGAAAAACTGTTTTTT. This chain links TRBV12-3 or TRBV12-4 with TRBJ1-4, with 8 nucleotides matching TRBD1. J lost 5 bases, V lost 6 bases, and 5 bases had no gene match. The CDR3 totals 14 residues.

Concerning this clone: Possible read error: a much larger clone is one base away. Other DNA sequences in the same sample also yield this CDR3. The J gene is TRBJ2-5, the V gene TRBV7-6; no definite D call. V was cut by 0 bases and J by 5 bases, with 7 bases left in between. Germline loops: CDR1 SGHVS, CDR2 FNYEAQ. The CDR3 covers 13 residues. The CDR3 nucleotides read TGTGCCAGCAGCTTAGCTGGGTGGGAGACCCAGTACTTC. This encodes CASSLAGWETQYF.

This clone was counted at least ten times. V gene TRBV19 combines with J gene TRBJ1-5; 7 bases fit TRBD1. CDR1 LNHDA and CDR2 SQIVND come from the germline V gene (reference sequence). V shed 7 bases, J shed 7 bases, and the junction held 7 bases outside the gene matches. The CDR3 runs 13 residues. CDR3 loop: CASMDRTFQPQHF. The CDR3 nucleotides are TGTGCCAGTATGGACAGGACCTTCCAGCCCCAGCATTTT.

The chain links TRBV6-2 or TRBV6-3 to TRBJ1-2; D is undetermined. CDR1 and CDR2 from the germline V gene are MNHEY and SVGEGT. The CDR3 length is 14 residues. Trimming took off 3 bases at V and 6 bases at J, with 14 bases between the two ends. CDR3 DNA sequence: TGTGCCAGCAGTTATTGGTTGGCTACCCATGGCTACACCTTC. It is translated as CASSYWLATHGYTF.

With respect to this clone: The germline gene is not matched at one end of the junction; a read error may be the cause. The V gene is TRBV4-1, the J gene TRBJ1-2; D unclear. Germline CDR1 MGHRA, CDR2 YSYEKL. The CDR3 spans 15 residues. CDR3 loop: CANSQVVPTNYGYTF. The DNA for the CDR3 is TGCGCCAACAGCCAAGTAGTACCGACTAACTATGGCTACACCTTC.

The CDR3 bases are TGTGCCAGCAGCCAGGGACTAGCGTCCTACGAGCAGTACTTC. It encodes CASSQGLASYEQYF. The V and J genes are TRBV11-3 and TRBJ2-7; the match to TRBD2 covers 10 bases. The germline V gene encodes CDR1 SGHNT and CDR2 YENEEA. CDR3 length equals 14 residues. The V gene end was trimmed by 5 bases and the J gene end by 1 base; junction bases not matched to a gene: 2.

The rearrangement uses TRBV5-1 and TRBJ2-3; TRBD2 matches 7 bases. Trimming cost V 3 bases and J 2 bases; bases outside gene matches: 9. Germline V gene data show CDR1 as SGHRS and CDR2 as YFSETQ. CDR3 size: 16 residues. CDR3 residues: CASSSFSGSPTDTQYF. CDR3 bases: TGCGCCAGCAGCTCCTTTAGCGGGTCTCCCACAGATACGCAGTATTTT.

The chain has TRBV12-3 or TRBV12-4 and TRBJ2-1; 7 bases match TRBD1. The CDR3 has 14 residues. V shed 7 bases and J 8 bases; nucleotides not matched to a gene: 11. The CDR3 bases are TGTGCCAGCATACAGCAGGGGGAAGGGTATGAGCAGTTCTTC. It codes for CASIQQGEGYEQFF.

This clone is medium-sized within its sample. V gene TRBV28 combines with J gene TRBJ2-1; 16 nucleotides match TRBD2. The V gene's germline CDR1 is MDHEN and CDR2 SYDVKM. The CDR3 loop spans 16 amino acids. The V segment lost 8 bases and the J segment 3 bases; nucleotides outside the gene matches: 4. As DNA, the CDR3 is TGTGCCAGCGGGACTAGCGGGAGGGCCGGCTACAATGAGCAGTTCTTC. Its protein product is CASGTSGRAGYNEQFF.

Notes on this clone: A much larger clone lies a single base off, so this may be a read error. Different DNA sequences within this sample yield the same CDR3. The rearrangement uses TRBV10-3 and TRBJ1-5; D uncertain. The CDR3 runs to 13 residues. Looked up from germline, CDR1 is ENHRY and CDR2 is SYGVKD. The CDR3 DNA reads TGTGCCATCCGGGCGCGGCAAGATCAGCCACAGCATTTT. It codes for CAIRARQDQPQHF.

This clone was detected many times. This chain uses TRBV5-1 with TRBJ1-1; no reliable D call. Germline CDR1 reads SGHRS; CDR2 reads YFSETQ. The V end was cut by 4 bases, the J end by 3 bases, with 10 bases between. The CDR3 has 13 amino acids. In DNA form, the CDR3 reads TGCGCCAGCAGCGCCGATGTGGACACTGAAGCTTTCTTT. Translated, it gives CASSADVDTEAFF. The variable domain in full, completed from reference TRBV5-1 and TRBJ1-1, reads KAGVTQTPRYLIKTRGQQVTLSCSPISGHRSVSWYQQTPGQGLQFLFEYFSETQRNKGNFPGRFSGRQFSNSRSEMNVSTLELGDSALYLCASSADVDTEAFFGQGTRLTVV.

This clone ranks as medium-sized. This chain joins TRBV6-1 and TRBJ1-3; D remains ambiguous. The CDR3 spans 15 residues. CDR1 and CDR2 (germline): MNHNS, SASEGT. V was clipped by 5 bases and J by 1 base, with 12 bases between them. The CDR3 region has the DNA TGTGCCAGCAGTTCCCGAAGGGTTTCTGGAAACACCATATATTTT. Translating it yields CASSSRRVSGNTIYF.

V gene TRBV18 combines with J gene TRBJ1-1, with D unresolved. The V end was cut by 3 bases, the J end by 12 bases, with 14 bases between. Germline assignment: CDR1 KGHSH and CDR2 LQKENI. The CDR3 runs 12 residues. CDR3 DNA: TGTGCCAGCTCACCGAAACAGTGTGGATCTTTCTTT. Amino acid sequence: CASSPKQCGSFF.

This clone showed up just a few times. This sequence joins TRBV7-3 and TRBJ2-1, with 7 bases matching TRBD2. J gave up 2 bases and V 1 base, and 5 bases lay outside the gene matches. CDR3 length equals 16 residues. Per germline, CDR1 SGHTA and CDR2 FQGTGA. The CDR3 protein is CASSLNYGGTYNEQFF. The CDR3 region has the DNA TGTGCCAGCAGCTTAAATTACGGGGGGACCTACAATGAGCAGTTCTTC. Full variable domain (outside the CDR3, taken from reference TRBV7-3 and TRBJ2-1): GAGVSQTPSNKVTEKGKYVELRCDPISGHTALYWYRQSLGQGPEFLIYFQGTGAADDSGLPNDRFFAVRPEGSVSTLKIQRTERGDSAVYLCASSLNYGGTYNEQFFGPGTRLTVL.

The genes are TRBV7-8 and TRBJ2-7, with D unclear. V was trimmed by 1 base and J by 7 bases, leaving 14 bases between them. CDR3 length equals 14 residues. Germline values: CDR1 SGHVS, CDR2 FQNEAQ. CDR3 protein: CASSLDVAQDEQYV. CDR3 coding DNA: TGTGCCAGCAGCTTAGATGTGGCGCAGGATGAGCAGTACGTC.

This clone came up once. DNA for the CDR3: TGCGCCAGCAGCTCCATAGCGGGGGGCTACAATGAGCAGTTCTTC. It translates to CASSSIAGGYNEQFF. This rearrangement joins TRBV5-1 to TRBJ2-1; TRBD2 agrees at 10 bases. This CDR3 region has 15 residues. With V trimmed by 3 bases and J by 3 bases, 3 bases remained unmatched. Germline V gene lookup returns CDR1 SGHRS and CDR2 YFSETQ.

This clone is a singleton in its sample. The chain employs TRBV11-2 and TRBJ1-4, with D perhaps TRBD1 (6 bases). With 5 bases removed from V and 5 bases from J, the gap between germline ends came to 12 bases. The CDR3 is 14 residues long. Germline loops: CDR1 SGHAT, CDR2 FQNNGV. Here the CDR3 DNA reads TGTGCCAGCAGCCTAGCAGGGGTCAATGAAAAACTGTTTTTT. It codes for CASSLAGVNEKLFF.

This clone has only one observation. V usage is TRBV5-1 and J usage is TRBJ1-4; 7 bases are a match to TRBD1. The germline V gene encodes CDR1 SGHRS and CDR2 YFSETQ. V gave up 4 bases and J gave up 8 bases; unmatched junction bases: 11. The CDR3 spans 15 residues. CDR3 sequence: CASSRLSGGNEKLFF. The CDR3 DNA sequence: TGCGCCAGCAGCCGTCTCTCAGGGGGGAACGAAAAACTGTTTTTT.

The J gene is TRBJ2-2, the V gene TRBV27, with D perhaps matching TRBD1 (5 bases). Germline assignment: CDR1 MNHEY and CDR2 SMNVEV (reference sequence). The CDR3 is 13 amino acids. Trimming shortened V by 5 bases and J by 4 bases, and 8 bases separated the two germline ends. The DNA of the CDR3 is TGTGCCAGCAGTATGACAGTCACCGGGGAGCTGTTTTTT. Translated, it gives CASSMTVTGELFF.

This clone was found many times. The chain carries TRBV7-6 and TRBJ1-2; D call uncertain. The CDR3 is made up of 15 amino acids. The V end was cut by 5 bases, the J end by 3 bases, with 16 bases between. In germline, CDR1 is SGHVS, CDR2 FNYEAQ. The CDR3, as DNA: TGTGCCAGCAGCCCCCGAAATTGGGGAGACTATGGCTACACCTTC. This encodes CASSPRNWGDYGYTF.

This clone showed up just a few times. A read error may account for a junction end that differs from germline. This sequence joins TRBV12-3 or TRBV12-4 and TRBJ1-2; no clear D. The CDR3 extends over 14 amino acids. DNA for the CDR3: TGTGCCAGCAGTTTATCAGTCACTAACTATTGCTACACCTTC. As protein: CASSLSVTNYCYTF.

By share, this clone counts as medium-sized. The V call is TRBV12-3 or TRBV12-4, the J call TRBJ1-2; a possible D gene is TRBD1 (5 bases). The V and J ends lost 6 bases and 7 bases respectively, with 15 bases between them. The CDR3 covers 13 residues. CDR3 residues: CASSRGTAGGYTF. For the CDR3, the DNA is TGTGCCAGCAGCCGCGGGACCGCGGGTGGCTACACCTTC.